The present TCR beta chain was sequenced within a study of control samples from healthy donors and cancer patients. V was pared by 0 bases and J by 7 bases, with 12 bases between. CDR3 length: 13 amino acids. The V gene's germline CDR1 is GTSNPN and CDR2 SVGIG (reference sequence). Assay: immunoSEQ multiplex PCR; the TCRdb copy retains only in-frame clones and omits some. The repertoire holds 110,000 or so clones, under 90% seen once, with roughly an eighth in the top ten. The sequence was collected from a woman in her 50s in good health. The sequenced sample was blood. This rearrangement joins TRBV30 to TRBJ1-1, with D unclear. CDR3 nucleotide sequence: TGTGCCTGGAGTGTACTAGGCAGCCGTGAAGCTTTCTTT. Translation gives CAWSVLGSREAFF.